One and the same sample provided the 7 T cell receptor beta chains below, sequenced in a study of vaccination effects on CD4 cells after COVID-19. Assay: immunoSEQ multiplex PCR; the TCRdb copy retains only in-frame clones and omits some. The sample has 30,000 to 35,000 clones; roughly 82% are singletons. No antigen has been identified for these receptors. Sequencing followed a ViraFEST assay step that expanded antigen-specific CD4+ T cells with viral peptide pools. Cells that had been cultured for 10 days were the source of isolated CD4+ T cells. Vaccination of participants consisted of two doses of either the BNT162b2 or mRNA-1273 vaccine. The input for sequencing was CD4+ T cells from PBMCs cultured with HCoV-NL63 spike peptides, taken after COVID-19 vaccination. These receptors were collected from a human donor who received a COVID-19 vaccine. Some clones in this sample may be carry-over from other donors' samples.

This clone showed up just a few times. The V call is TRBV18, the J call TRBJ1-5, with D tentatively TRBD1 (5 bases). The germline CDR1 and CDR2 sequences are KGHSH and LQKENI. This CDR3 region has 14 residues. V was shortened by 2 bases and J by 11 bases, with 16 bases between the two germline ends. The CDR3 here is CASSPSAGTGAQHF. The CDR3 DNA follows: TGTGCCAGCTCACCATCGGCAGGGACCGGGGCCCAGCATTTT.

The V call is TRBV10-3, the J call TRBJ2-3; TRBD2 agrees at 10 bases. CDR1 is ENHRY, CDR2 SYGVKD, per germline. The CDR3 covers 15 residues. The ends lost 0 bases at V and 3 bases at J; junction bases unmatched: 0. CDR3 residues: CAISESGLATDTQYF. CDR3 nucleotides: TGTGCCATCAGTGAGTCGGGACTAGCGACAGATACGCAGTATTTT.

The chain recombines TRBV5-1 with TRBJ1-2, with D tentatively TRBD1 (5 bases). CDR1 is SGHRS and CDR2 is YFSETQ in the germline V gene. The CDR3 consists of 14 residues. Trimming removed 3 bases from V and 4 bases from J, with 13 bases in between. The CDR3 region has the DNA TGCGCCAGCAGCTACGGGGGGTTGGGCTATGGCTACACCTTC. Its translation: CASSYGGLGYGYTF.

The chain uses TRBV10-1 and TRBJ2-7; TRBD2 agrees at 16 bases. The CDR3 is 15 amino acids. In germline, CDR1 is WNHNN, CDR2 SYGVQD (reference sequence). V was clipped by 10 bases and J by 6 bases; unmatched bases: 9. The DNA for the CDR3 is TGCGCCAATGCCGGGACTAGCGGGGGGGGATGCGAGCAGTACGTC. This translates into CANAGTSGGGCEQYV.

This clone was recorded once. The chain couples TRBV5-1 to TRBJ2-3; D ambiguous. The CDR3 spans 15 residues. The V gene's germline CDR1 is SGHRS and CDR2 YFSETQ. The V end was cut by 2 bases, the J end by 0 bases, with 10 bases between. The DNA for the CDR3 is TGCGCCAGCAGCTTCGTTTCCCTAAGCACAGATACGCAGTATTTT. It codes for CASSFVSLSTDTQYF.

The chain carries TRBV3-1 (or the pseudogene TRBV3-2) and TRBJ1-3; D unclear. Trimming cost V 1 base and J 6 bases, with 7 bases left between them. Per the germline V gene, CDR1 is LGHDT and CDR2 is YNNKEL (reference sequence). The CDR3 runs to 13 residues. CDR3 bases: TGTGCCAGCAGCCAAGGACGGCAAAACACCATATATTTT. Protein product: CASSQGRQNTIYF.

The V call is TRBV19, the J call TRBJ2-1, with D maybe TRBD1 (5 bases). This CDR3 spans 13 amino acids. V dropped 2 bases and J dropped 7 bases, with 9 bases sitting between them. Germline CDR1 reads LNHDA; CDR2 reads SQIVND (reference sequence). CDR3 region: CASSIRQWNEQFF. CDR3 DNA: TGTGCCAGTAGTATAAGACAGTGGAATGAGCAGTTCTTC. Drawing the rest from reference TRBV19 and TRBJ2-1, the complete variable domain is DGGITQSPKYLFRKEGQNVTLSCEQNLNHDAMYWYRQDPGQGLRLIYYSQIVNDFQKGDIAEGYSVSREKKESFPLTVTSAQKNPTAFYLCASSIRQWNEQFFGPGTRLTVL.